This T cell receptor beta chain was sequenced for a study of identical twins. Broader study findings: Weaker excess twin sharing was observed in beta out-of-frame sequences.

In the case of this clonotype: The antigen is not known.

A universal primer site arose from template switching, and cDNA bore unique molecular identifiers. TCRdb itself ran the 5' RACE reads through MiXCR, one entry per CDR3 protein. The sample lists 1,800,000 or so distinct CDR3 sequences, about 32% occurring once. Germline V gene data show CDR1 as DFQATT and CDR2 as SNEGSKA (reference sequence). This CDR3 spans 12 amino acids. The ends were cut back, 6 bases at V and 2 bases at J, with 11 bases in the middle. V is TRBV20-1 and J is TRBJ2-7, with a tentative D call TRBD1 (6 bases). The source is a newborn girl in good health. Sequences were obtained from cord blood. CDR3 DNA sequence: TGCAGTGCCATCAGGGGTCCCTACGAGCAGTACTTC. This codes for CSAIRGPYEQYF.